This passage covers 20 T cell receptor beta chains from one sample sequenced in a study of cytomegalovirus exposure and HLA in healthy donors. This PCR relied on a set of 60 Vbeta primers and 13 Jbeta primers. Measured with immunoSEQ multiplex PCR; TCRdb has only the in-frame clones, and not every one. The sample has some 150,000 clones, 76% seen once. Input material: PBMCs. Source of these receptors: a female donor in good health and CMV-seronegative.

CDR3: CASSVGGQTGTEAFF. The DNA of the CDR3 is TGTGCCAGCAGCGTAGGGGGACAGACGGGGACTGAAGCTTTCTTT. The chain combines TRBV9 with TRBJ1-1; 7 nucleotides align to TRBD1. The CDR3 extends over 15 amino acids. CDR1 is SGDLS, CDR2 YYNGEE, per germline. J gave up 5 bases and V 0 bases, and 7 bases lay outside the gene matches.

The rearrangement uses TRBV28 and TRBJ2-7, with D tentatively TRBD2 (6 bases). Trimming stripped 4 bases from V and 3 bases from J, with 10 bases between. This CDR3 comprises 13 residues. Per the germline V gene, CDR1 is MDHEN and CDR2 is SYDVKM. CDR3 DNA: TGTGCCAGCAGTTCCGGGAGCAACTACGAGCAGTACTTC. Its translation is CASSSGSNYEQYF.

This clone was picked up one time. The gene calls are TRBV4-2 and TRBJ2-5, with 7 bases aligning to TRBD2. Germline loops: CDR1 LGHNA, CDR2 YNFKEQ. V shed 4 bases and J 11 bases; nucleotides not matched to a gene: 19. The CDR3 is 16 amino acids. For the CDR3, the DNA is TGTGCCAGCAGCCCCTACCCCGGGACTAACGAAGACAAGCAGTACTTC. It encodes CASSPYPGTNEDKQYF.

V gene TRBV10-3 combines with J gene TRBJ2-1; 8 bases line up with TRBD2. Germline CDR1 reads ENHRY; CDR2 reads SYGVKD. V was clipped by 6 bases and J by 8 bases; unmatched bases: 18. The CDR3 has 17 residues. As DNA, the CDR3 is TGTGCCATCAGCCATTTAAGCGTGGGACTAGGACTCTATGAGCAGTTCTTC. It specifies CAISHLSVGLGLYEQFF.

This chain joins TRBV28 and TRBJ2-1; 7 bases agree with TRBD2. This CDR3 has 14 amino acids. V lost 4 bases to trimming and J lost 4 bases; unmatched junction nucleotides: 4. Per germline, CDR1 MDHEN and CDR2 SYDVKM. This CDR3 reads CASSSGTTYNEQFF. DNA of the CDR3: TGTGCCAGCAGTTCCGGGACTACTTACAATGAGCAGTTCTTC. Full variable domain (rest looked up from reference TRBV28 and TRBJ2-1): DVKVTQSSRYLVKRTGEKVFLECVQDMDHENMFWYRQDPGLGLRLIYFSYDVKMKEKGDIPEGYSVSREKKERFSLILESASTNQTSMYLCASSSGTTYNEQFFGPGTRLTVL.

The chain combines TRBV19 with TRBJ2-5, with D possibly matching TRBD2 (6 bases). Trimming left V 4 bases short and J 5 bases short, with 20 bases between. The CDR3 contains 16 residues. From germline, CDR1 is LNHDA and CDR2 SQIVND (reference sequence). The CDR3 sequence is CASSKDQRVGGETQYF. CDR3 in DNA: TGTGCCAGTAGTAAGGACCAGCGGGTCGGAGGTGAGACCCAGTACTTC.

In nucleotides, the CDR3 is TGTGCCAGCAGTGTGGTCAGGCTCTATGGCTACACCTTC. Amino acid sequence: CASSVVRLYGYTF. The chain joins TRBV2 to TRBJ1-2, with D unresolved. The CDR3 spans 13 residues. CDR1 is SNHLY, CDR2 FYNNEI, per germline. The germline V and J ends were trimmed by 4 bases and 4 bases, with 10 bases remaining between them.

The rearrangement uses TRBV29-1 and TRBJ2-1, with unresolved D. The length of the CDR3 is 12 residues. Trimming took 7 bases from V and 3 from J, leaving 10 bases between them. The V gene's germline CDR1 is SQVTM and CDR2 ANQGSEA. The CDR3 bases are TGCAGCGCCTCAGAAGTCTACAATGAGCAGTTCTTC. Its translation: CSASEVYNEQFF.

The CDR3 DNA is TGTGCCAGCAGTGATCCCGAAGGGGGAATCTCTGGCTACACCTTC. It specifies CASSDPEGGISGYTF. V usage is TRBV6-4 and J usage is TRBJ1-2, with a weak D call TRBD1 (6 bases). Trimming stripped 3 bases from V and 7 bases from J, with 18 bases between. The germline gives CDR1 MRHNA, CDR2 SNTAGT. This CDR3 is built from 15 residues.

The chain employs TRBV7-9 and TRBJ2-5; maybe TRBD1 (5 bases). Germline lookup yields CDR1 SEHNR and CDR2 FQNEAQ (reference sequence). V was cut by 2 bases and J by 0 bases, with 7 bases left in between. The CDR3 length is 14 residues. CDR3 bases: TGTGCCAGCAGCTTACCACAGGACCAAGAGACCCAGTACTTC. Amino acids: CASSLPQDQETQYF.

The chain uses TRBV7-2 and TRBJ2-7; D remains unclear. This CDR3 region has 17 residues. V was clipped by 5 bases and J by 2 bases, with 22 bases between them. Germline assignment: CDR1 SGHTA and CDR2 FQGNSA. This CDR3 reads CASSHLIRANKAYEQYF. In DNA, the CDR3 is TGTGCCAGCAGCCACCTAATCCGTGCTAATAAAGCCTACGAGCAGTACTTC. Based on the CDR3 plus reference TRBV7-2 and TRBJ2-7, the full variable domain is GAGVSQSPSNKVTEKGKDVELRCDPISGHTALYWYRQSLGQGLEFLIYFQGNSAPDKSGLPSDRFSAERTGGSVSTLTIQRTQQEDSAVYLCASSHLIRANKAYEQYFGPGTRLTVT.

The CDR3 DNA reads as TGTGCCAGCAGCTCTTATGGGGCCAACGTCCTGACTTTC. It is translated as CASSSYGANVLTF. The chain carries TRBV7-2 and TRBJ2-6; no clear D. Germline CDR1 and CDR2: SGHTA and FQGNSA. The CDR3 has 13 residues. V was clipped by 4 bases and J by 3 bases, with 4 bases between them.

The V gene is TRBV5-4, the J gene TRBJ2-3, with 8 bases aligning to TRBD2. Germline loops: CDR1 SGHNT, CDR2 YYREEE (reference sequence). V gave up 0 bases and J gave up 2 bases; unmatched junction bases: 5. This CDR3 has 16 residues. The CDR3 loop is CASSLGAGGYTDTQYF. CDR3 nucleotides: TGTGCCAGCAGCTTGGGGGCGGGGGGATACACAGATACGCAGTATTTT.

The V call is TRBV2, the J call TRBJ2-3; D perhaps matches TRBD1 (5 bases). Germline V gene lookup returns CDR1 SNHLY and CDR2 FYNNEI. The V and J ends lost 3 bases and 7 bases respectively, with 11 bases between them. The CDR3 length is 13 residues. The CDR3 loop is CASSEGQLYTQYF. The CDR3 DNA follows: TGTGCCAGCAGTGAGGGGCAGTTATATACGCAGTATTTT. The entire variable domain, with the rest obtained from reference TRBV2 and TRBJ2-3, is as follows: EPEVTQTPSHQVTQMGQEVILRCVPISNHLYFYWYRQILGQKVEFLVSFYNNEISEKSEIFDDQFSVERPDGSNFTLKIRSTKLEDSAMYFCASSEGQLYTQYFGPGTRLTVL.

The genes are TRBV6-1 and TRBJ1-2; 8 positions agree with TRBD1. This CDR3 comprises 13 residues. Germline CDR1 MNHNS, CDR2 SASEGT. V was pared by 6 bases and J by 3 bases, with 3 bases of the junction left unmatched. CDR3 in amino acids: CASREQGDYGYTF. The CDR3 DNA follows: TGTGCCAGCAGAGAACAGGGGGACTATGGCTACACCTTC.

This chain links TRBV27 with TRBJ2-1; TRBD2 matches 9 bases. Germline V gene lookup returns CDR1 MNHEY and CDR2 SMNVEV (reference sequence). The CDR3 loop spans 14 amino acids. V lost 4 bases and J lost 13; bases outside the gene matches: 11. The CDR3 sequence: CASSSTRASGKQFF. In nucleotides, the CDR3 is TGTGCCAGCAGTTCTACCCGGGCTAGCGGGAAACAGTTCTTC.

The chain recombines TRBV5-1 with TRBJ2-7, with 9 bases that match TRBD1. The J segment lost 4 bases and the V segment lost 0 bases, leaving 8 bases of the junction unmatched. The CDR3 has 16 amino acids. CDR1 is SGHRS, CDR2 YFSETQ, per germline. CDR3 nucleotide sequence: TGCGCCAGCAGCTTGGACGCGACAGGGGGACGATACGAGCAGTACTTC. This encodes CASSLDATGGRYEQYF.

The J gene is TRBJ1-2, the V gene TRBV7-2, with 7 nucleotides matching TRBD1. Germline V lookup: CDR1 SGHTA, CDR2 FQGNSA. V shed 3 bases and J 4 bases; nucleotides not matched to a gene: 17. There are 18 residues in the CDR3. The CDR3 spells CASSFNRGIRQGVYGYTF. In nucleotides, the CDR3 is TGTGCCAGCAGCTTTAACAGGGGAATTAGGCAAGGGGTCTATGGCTACACCTTC.

This chain links TRBV7-6 with TRBJ2-7; TRBD2 matches 8 bases. Germline V CDR1 and CDR2: SGHVS, FNYEAQ. The CDR3 is 14 residues long. V dropped 1 base and J dropped 4; count of bases not matched to a gene: 3. CDR3 protein: CASSLDSGIYEQYF. In DNA, the CDR3 is TGTGCCAGCAGCTTAGATAGCGGGATATACGAGCAGTACTTC.

The V and J genes are TRBV9 and TRBJ2-1, with a weak D call TRBD2 (6 bases). Germline CDR1 SGDLS, CDR2 YYNGEE. This CDR3 comprises 16 residues. Trimming removed 0 bases from V and 9 bases from J, with 19 bases in between. CDR3 region: CASSVVAGSPFLEQFF. The DNA of the CDR3 is TGTGCCAGCAGCGTAGTTGCGGGAAGCCCTTTCCTTGAGCAGTTCTTC.